This T cell receptor beta chain was obtained from a study of cytomegalovirus exposure and HLA in healthy donors. Study information: Early release data held about 85 million unique TCRs from HLA-typed donors.

When sampled, the donors appeared nominally healthy, though they likely had unrecorded immune exposures. V lost 5 bases and J 4 bases, leaving 28 bases between the germline ends. Germline loops: CDR1 MNHEY, CDR2 SMNVEV (reference sequence). The CDR3 length is 19 residues. PCR employed 60 Vbeta and 13 Jbeta primers. Sequencing used immunoSEQ multiplex PCR; TCRdb keeps in-frame clones, though not all of them. The sample features under 90,000 clones, with just over 15% in its top ten. Notes on the study in general: The authors later linked a missense DCLRE1C variant to TCR beta V- and J-gene trimming. Some V segments, including TRBV6-2 and TRBV6-3, were excluded as indistinguishable.

With regard to this clone: Antigen specificity is unknown.

Sequenced sample: PBMCs. This clonotype was sampled from a man in his forties or fifties in good health and CMV-seropositive. The genes are TRBV27 and TRBJ2-3; maybe TRBD2 (6 bases). CDR3 nucleotides: TGTGCCAGCAGTCGGTCCAGGGTTATGGGGTGGAGGGTGGCAGATACGCAGTATTTT. Translated, it gives CASSRSRVMGWRVADTQYF.